What follows are 5 T cell receptor beta chains derived from one specimen sequenced in a study of T cells in Graves' hyperthyroidism and ophthalmopathy. From RNA transcripts, TCR beta CDR3 regions were amplified. The HTBI primer set was used in a first-round RT-PCR of the TCR CDR3. TCRdb called the multiplex PCR reads again in MiXCR, with one record for every CDR3 protein. The sample includes about half a million distinct CDR3 sequences, roughly 25% of them seen just once. What was sequenced was blood. The receptors were gathered from a woman between 25 and 40 years old with Graves' ophthalmopathy.

This rearrangement joins TRBV6-5 to TRBJ2-7; TRBD1 is a possible D gene (5 bases). Germline values: CDR1 MNHEY, CDR2 SVGAGI. The CDR3 covers 14 residues. V lost 0 bases to trimming and J lost 7 bases, with 13 bases between them. DNA of the CDR3: TGTGCCAGCAGTTACTCGAAAGGGGCCCCAGAGCAGTACTTC. This encodes CASSYSKGAPEQYF.

This clonotype occurred many times. This chain links TRBV20-1 with TRBJ1-5; 7 nucleotides line up with TRBD1. The CDR3 runs to 17 residues. The germline V gene has CDR1 DFQATT and CDR2 SNEGSKA (reference sequence). The ends lost 3 bases at V and 6 bases at J; junction bases unmatched: 17. The CDR3 nucleotides are TGCAGTGCTAGTTGGGGTGGTTCGGGACAGAGTTCTCAGCCCCAGCATTTT. The encoded protein is CSASWGGSGQSSQPQHF.

This clonotype was detected many times. The chain carries TRBV6-4 and TRBJ1-5; D is unclear. CDR1 is MRHNA and CDR2 is SNTAGT in the germline V gene. The CDR3 is 15 amino acids. V lost 4 bases and J lost 5, with 15 bases in between. The chain's CDR3 is CASSVPLSGYQPQHF. DNA for the CDR3: TGTGCCAGCAGTGTACCGCTATCGGGGTATCAGCCCCAGCATTTT.

This clonotype appeared many times. V gene TRBV29-1 combines with J gene TRBJ1-3, with D uncertain. Germline V gene data show CDR1 as SQVTM and CDR2 as ANQGSEA. The CDR3 extends over 15 amino acids. Trimming removed 7 bases at V and 2 bases at J, with 18 bases between. This CDR3 reads CSAGSRGSTGNTIYF. The CDR3, as DNA: TGCAGCGCTGGTAGTCGGGGAAGCACTGGAAACACCATATATTTT.

This clonotype was seen a handful of times. The genes are TRBV2 and TRBJ2-7; D perhaps matches TRBD1 (5 bases). Germline V gives CDR1 SNHLY, CDR2 FYNNEI. Trimming took 10 bases from V and 6 from J, leaving 16 bases between them. CDR3 length equals 12 residues. CDR3 sequence: CANEGNRGEQYF. CDR3 nucleotide sequence: TGTGCCAATGAAGGGAATAGGGGCGAGCAGTACTTC.